Listed below are T cell receptor beta chains from one sample, sequenced in a study of beta chain features in type 1 diabetes. Clones were read by immunoSEQ multiplex PCR, and TCRdb kept only the in-frame ones, dropping some. The sample has under 95,000 clones; around 32% are singletons. Sequencing was performed on stem cell memory CD4+ T cells from blood. These receptors originate from a woman under 30 in good health. The CDR3 runs from the conserved cysteine through the conserved F or W. Each record gives: D gene, V gene, clone size, J gene, CDR3 protein, CDR3 DNA. D genes are given only for firm matches. Where a row states a size, it is once, few, many or the class of an expanded clone; other rows omit it.

TRBD1	TRBV11-2	once	TRBJ2-3	CASSSGTGQADTQYF	TGTGCCAGCAGCTCGGGGACAGGGCAGGCAGATACGCAGTATTTT
TRBD1	TRBV28	.	TRBJ1-3	CASSFKSTGAGNTIYF	TGTGCCAGCAGTTTCAAATCGACAGGGGCTGGAAACACCATATATTTT
.	TRBV5-1	.	TRBJ1-1	CASSLGAGGQEAFF	TGCGCCAGCAGCTTGGGAGCCGGAGGGCAAGAAGCTTTCTTT
.	TRBV18	few	TRBJ1-2	CASSEAVNYGYTF	TGTGCCAGCTCCGAGGCGGTGAACTATGGCTACACCTTC
.	TRBV6-5	once	TRBJ1-5	CASTKGRNQPQHF	TGTGCCAGCACCAAGGGGAGGAATCAGCCCCAGCATTTT
.	TRBV5-4	few	TRBJ1-3	CASSLKGPTGNTIYF	TGTGCCAGCAGCTTAAAGGGGCCCACTGGAAACACCATATATTTT
TRBD1	TRBV5-1	few	TRBJ1-1	CASSMGVRDRNTEAFF	TGCGCCAGCAGCATGGGGGTTCGGGACAGGAACACTGAAGCTTTCTTT
.	TRBV19	.	TRBJ1-5	CASSIGPGYHQPQHF	TGTGCCAGTAGTATAGGCCCAGGGTATCATCAGCCCCAGCATTTT
TRBD2	TRBV5-4	few	TRBJ2-1	CATGLAGQNEQFF	TGTGCCACCGGACTAGCGGGGCAAAATGAGCAGTTCTTC
TRBD2	TRBV18	.	TRBJ2-1	CASSPPTAGDSYNEQFF	TGTGCCAGCTCACCCCCAACCGCGGGGGATTCTTACAATGAGCAGTTCTTC
TRBD1	TRBV5-1	.	TRBJ2-5	CASSLPDRAYQETQYF	TGCGCCAGCAGCTTGCCCGACAGGGCGTACCAAGAGACCCAGTACTTC
.	TRBV6-1	.	TRBJ2-1	CASSDWGGDPYNEQFF	TGTGCCAGCAGTGATTGGGGCGGGGACCCCTACAATGAGCAGTTCTTC
TRBD1	TRBV7-2	.	TRBJ1-1	CASSPDRVWCAFF	TGTGCCAGCAGCCCGGACAGGGTGTGGTGTGCTTTCTTT
TRBD1	TRBV15	.	TRBJ2-7	CATSRDQGEEQYF	TGTGCCACCAGCAGAGATCAGGGGGAAGAGCAGTACTTC
.	TRBV5-6	few	TRBJ2-5	CASRPYDREAQYF	TGTGCCAGCAGGCCCTATGACAGGGAGGCCCAGTACTTC
TRBD1	TRBV5-6	.	TRBJ2-7	CASSWIRTGGTYEQYF	TGTGCCAGCAGCTGGATACGGACAGGGGGTACTTACGAGCAGTACTTC
TRBD1	TRBV19	.	TRBJ2-1	CASRTGGGREDNEQFF	TGTGCCAGTAGGACAGGGGGCGGTCGGGAGGACAATGAGCAGTTCTTC
TRBD1	TRBV2	.	TRBJ2-1	CASERRDRGTNEQFF	TGTGCCAGCGAACGCCGGGACAGGGGGACCAATGAGCAGTTCTTC
.	TRBV29-1	.	TRBJ1-1	CSVEAQQNTEAFF	TGCAGCGTTGAAGCACAGCAGAACACTGAAGCTTTCTTT
.	TRBV6-6	.	TRBJ2-7	CASSYGDINGYEQYF	TGTGCCAGCAGTTACGGGGACATAAACGGCTACGAGCAGTACTTC
.	TRBV7-9	.	TRBJ2-3	CASSSGTGSTDTQYF	TGTGCCAGCAGTTCCGGGACTGGTAGTACAGATACGCAGTATTTT
.	TRBV10-3	.	TRBJ1-6	CASKWTVEGNSPLHF	TGTGCCTCAAAGTGGACAGTAGAGGGAAATTCACCCCTCCACTTT
TRBD1	TRBV19	.	TRBJ1-1	CASSIRTGKAEAFF	TGTGCCAGTAGTATACGGACAGGGAAGGCTGAAGCTTTCTTT
TRBD2	TRBV19	.	TRBJ2-3	CASSAGTSGTDTQYF	TGTGCCAGTAGTGCCGGGACTAGCGGAACAGATACGCAGTATTTT
TRBD1	TRBV23-1	.	TRBJ2-1	CASSVPGQSYNEQFF	TGCGCCAGCAGTGTACCGGGACAGTCCTACAATGAGCAGTTCTTC
.	TRBV7-8	once	TRBJ1-2	CASSQTQGLSPGYTF	TGTGCCAGCAGCCAAACGCAGGGCCTCTCCCCTGGCTACACCTTC
.	TRBV4-2	few	TRBJ2-7	CASSQASGESYEQYF	TGTGCCAGCAGCCAAGCCTCGGGAGAATCCTACGAGCAGTACTTC
.	TRBV11-2	few	TRBJ2-7	CASSGTRGGQYF	TGTGCCAGCAGCGGAACAAGGGGCGGGCAGTACTTC
TRBD2	TRBV29-1	few	TRBJ2-7	CSVSKGRGGVYEQYF	TGCAGCGTGTCCAAGGGCCGGGGGGGAGTCTACGAGCAGTACTTC
.	TRBV11-3	few	TRBJ2-1	CASTSTRRLSYNEQFF	TGTGCCAGCACCAGTACCAGGAGGCTTTCCTACAATGAGCAGTTCTTC
.	TRBV21-1	.	TRBJ2-5	CASSKEGLAGQETQYF	TGTGCCAGCAGCAAAGAGGGACTAGCGGGTCAAGAGACCCAGTACTTC
TRBD1	TRBV6-5	.	TRBJ1-1	CASLTRTGGGAFF	TGTGCCAGCCTGACGAGGACAGGGGGAGGGGCTTTCTTT
TRBD2	TRBV18	.	TRBJ2-7	CASSPLAGVLDEQYF	TGTGCCAGCTCACCCTTAGCGGGGGTCTTGGACGAGCAGTACTTC
TRBD1	TRBV30	few	TRBJ1-2	CAWSSRGRRGYTF	TGTGCCTGGAGCTCCAGGGGGCGACGAGGCTACACCTTC
.	TRBV10-3	few	TRBJ1-6	CATHVREDSPLHF	TGTGCCACCCACGTGAGGGAAGACTCACCCCTCCACTTT
.	TRBV11-2	few	TRBJ2-7	CASSLWQAHSYEQYF	TGTGCCAGCAGCTTATGGCAGGCGCACTCCTACGAGCAGTACTTC
.	TRBV2	once	TRBJ1-2	CASSEGLDYGYTF	TGTGCCAGCAGTGAGGGACTTGACTATGGCTACACCTTC
TRBD2	TRBV7-2	.	TRBJ2-5	CASSTGLAQETQYF	TGTGCCAGCAGCACCGGACTAGCACAAGAGACCCAGTACTTC
.	TRBV2	.	TRBJ1-1	CASSYQAYF	TGTGCCAGCAGTTATCAGGCCTACTTT
.	TRBV4-1	.	TRBJ1-2	CASSQDPAGSYGYTF	TGCGCCAGCAGCCAAGATCCAGCGGGATCCTATGGCTACACCTTC